This T cell receptor (beta chain) was sequenced for a study of beta chain features in type 1 diabetes. Study-level points and caveats: Insertions at VDJ junctions were less frequent in type 1 diabetes patients. These patients also deleted more nucleotides at the same junctions. Patients and controls would be equally affected if PCR favored shorter templates. Among patients, naive, central memory and Treg TCRB repertoires appeared more similar than among healthy donors.

Unmatched junction bases numbered 4, after V lost 4 bases and J lost 4 bases. The CDR3 has 14 residues. Germline CDR1 SGHRS, CDR2 YFSETQ. Details on this clone: Its specificity is not known.

Since all of the isolated RNA was reverse transcribed, expressed TCRB transcripts were what got sequenced. An average roughly 3.3 million reads came from naive, central memory and regulatory T cell samples. Method: immunoSEQ multiplex PCR; TCRdb's copy keeps in-frame clones and lacks some. The repertoire holds about 360,000 clones, with over 10% as singletons. V is TRBV5-1 and J is TRBJ2-7; 11 nucleotides agree with TRBD2. This sequence was found in a man younger than 35 in good health. Material: naive CD4+ T cells from blood. The CDR3, as DNA: TGCGCCAGCAGCCAGACTAGCGGGACGTACGAGCAGTACTTC. Protein: CASSQTSGTYEQYF.